The clone carrying this TCR beta chain was seen a few times. Its antigen remains unidentified. The record originates from a study of beta chain features in type 1 diabetes. Since all of the isolated RNA was reverse transcribed, expressed TCRB transcripts were what got sequenced. TCRdb's table, derived via immunoSEQ multiplex PCR, lists solely in-frame clones and lacks some. The sample carries roughly 180,000 clones, less than 10% recorded once. General study points: Whether HLA type affects TCRB rearrangement stayed undetermined in the present work. Whatever favoring of shorter templates PCR might show would apply equally to patients and controls. Significant though moderate, a shortening of TCRB CDR3s appeared in all four CD4+ subsets of Type 1 diabetes patients. Individuals with type 1 diabetes displayed fewer insertions and more deletions at VDJ junctions.

A heparinised blood draw that averaged around 0.12 L was obtained once from each donor. Germline V lookup: CDR1 SEHNR, CDR2 FQNEAQ (reference sequence). Trimming removed 5 bases from V and 0 bases from J; junction bases left unmatched: 10. This CDR3 has 17 residues. The chain links TRBV7-9 to TRBJ2-1, with 7 bases aligning to TRBD2. The TCR comes from a man in his late teens or twenties with type 1 diabetes. Specimen: central memory CD4+ T cells from blood. The CDR3 DNA sequence: TGTGCCAGCAGCATTACGATGGGGGGGAGCTCCTACAATGAGCAGTTCTTC. Its protein product is CASSITMGGSSYNEQFF.